This T cell receptor beta chain was retrieved from a study of shared clonotypes between healthy human individuals. The study's findings and limits: Naive CD4 clonotype sharing across several donors was 4% to 5%.

This CDR3 region has 15 residues. Trimming left V 2 bases short and J 3 bases short, with 11 bases between. Germline CDR1 is MDHEN and CDR2 is SYDVKM. Points on this clone: Its cognate antigen is unknown.

CD8 cells classed as naive were CD45RO-negative and positively selected for CCR7, excluding terminally differentiated effector memory CD45RA+ cells. The test was conducted at deep level. It was across several immunoSEQ plates that each subset's genomic DNA was evenly split. How the authors handled the data: Filtering differed since immunoSEQ provided only junctions, with no quality scores. Libraries were prepared by immunoSEQ multiplex PCR; TCRdb keeps only in-frame clonotypes and omits some of them. That table supplies the V and J calls and clone size; D and trimming were determined from the DNA. This table has under 1 million clones, around 92% appearing once.

The receptor was derived from a man aged 25 to 40 in good health. Sequenced: naive CD8+ T cells sorted from blood. The V and J genes are TRBV28 and TRBJ1-5; tentatively, D is TRBD1 (6 bases). The CDR3 reads CASSLTQGNNQPQHF. The DNA of the CDR3 is TGTGCCAGCAGTTTAACTCAGGGGAACAATCAGCCCCAGCATTTT. The whole variable domain, remainder taken from reference TRBV28 and TRBJ1-5, is DVKVTQSSRYLVKRTGEKVFLECVQDMDHENMFWYRQDPGLGLRLIYFSYDVKMKEKGDIPEGYSVSREKKERFSLILESASTNQTSMYLCASSLTQGNNQPQHFGDGTRLSIL.